The present TCR beta chain was sequenced within a study of OX40 agonist ivuxolimab in advanced cancers. Clones were sequenced by immunoSEQ multiplex PCR, and TCRdb holds only the in-frame ones, with some missing. In the table there are 50,000 to 75,000 clones, roughly nine tenths of which are singletons. Trimming removed 5 bases from V and 0 bases from J; junction bases left unmatched: 14. The germline V gene has CDR1 SGHTA and CDR2 FQGNSA. This CDR3 region has 19 residues. The chain carries TRBV7-2 and TRBJ2-4; 9 nucleotides match TRBD2. This TCR derives from an adult with an advanced solid tumor such as melanoma, head and neck, liver or kidney cancer. The material sequenced was CD4+ or CD8+ T cells sorted from blood, taken in a trial of the OX40 agonist ivuxolimab. The CDR3, as DNA: TGTGCCAGCAGCCGTAGCCGATGGCGGGAGGGCCTAGCCAAAAACATTCAGTACTTC. Its translation is CASSRSRWREGLAKNIQYF.